Following are 5 T cell receptor beta chains from one sample sequenced in a study of radiotherapy plus CTLA-4 blockade in lung cancer. The repertoire was sequenced with immunoSEQ multiplex PCR; TCRdb's copy has only in-frame clones and lacks some. The repertoire holds roughly 90,000 clones, almost 90% seen once, with 4.9% in the top ten. The material sequenced was peripheral blood, taken from a patient treated with radiotherapy plus ipilimumab. All receptors derive from a human donor with non-small cell lung cancer that progressed on radiotherapy plus ipilimumab.

The chain carries TRBV11-2 and TRBJ2-7; no reliable D call. In germline, CDR1 is SGHAT, CDR2 FQNNGV. Deletions cut 4 bases from V and 4 bases from J, with 5 bases between. This CDR3 spans 11 amino acids. The DNA of the CDR3 is TGTGCCAGCAGCTCCCATTACGAGCAGTACTTC. It encodes CASSSHYEQYF.

The chain combines TRBV6-5 with TRBJ1-1; 7 bases are a match to TRBD1. With V trimmed by 5 bases and J by 1 base, 4 bases remained unmatched. Germline-derived CDR1 and CDR2 are MNHEY and SVGAGI. The CDR3 is 14 residues long. The CDR3 DNA reads TGTGCCAGCAGTAAACAGGGGAAGAACACTGAAGCTTTCTTT. Translating gives CASSKQGKNTEAFF.

The chain recombines TRBV6-5 with TRBJ2-2; TRBD2 might be the D (5 bases). V was clipped by 9 bases and J by 6 bases, with 17 bases between them. Germline V CDR1 and CDR2: MNHEY, SVGAGI. The CDR3 length is 14 residues. CDR3 nucleotides: TGTGCCAGTTATGGAGGTGGGATCCCCGGGGAGCTGTTTTTT. This sequence encodes CASYGGGIPGELFF.

V usage is TRBV5-4 and J usage is TRBJ2-5, with 9 bases that match TRBD1. Gene TRBJ2-7 matches the end of the DNA better, so the J call may be wrong. CDR3 length: 15 residues. Germline lookup yields CDR1 SGHNT and CDR2 YYREEE (reference sequence). The CDR3: CASSGSGTGPREQYF. DNA for the CDR3: TGTGCCAGCAGCGGATCCGGGACAGGGCCCCGCGAGCAGTACTTC.

The DNA of the CDR3 is TGTGCCAGCAGCGGATGGGGACAGGGGGGGATTTGGAACACAGATACGCAGTATTTT. This translates into CASSGWGQGGIWNTDTQYF. The chain carries TRBV27 and TRBJ2-3; 11 bases match TRBD1. Germline V CDR1 and CDR2: MNHEY, SMNVEV (reference sequence). CDR3 length: 19 amino acids. J was trimmed by 2 bases and V by 6 bases; bases with no gene match: 16.